This T cell receptor beta chain comes out of a study of neoadjuvant anti-PD-1 for oral cavity cancer. The assay was immunoSEQ multiplex PCR, and TCRdb's table has in-frame clones only and misses some. The repertoire includes tens of thousands of clones, around 85% of them detected once, and less than 3% sits in the top ten. Whole-study results and caveats: With three patients per group, TCR findings need larger cohorts.

Specified time point: after neoadjuvant nivolumab, at surgical resection. The CDR3 contains 15 residues. The J segment lost 2 bases and the V segment lost 4 bases, leaving 6 bases of the junction unmatched. Germline V CDR1 and CDR2: MNHEY, SMNVEV (reference sequence). Worth noting for this clone: Its antigen is currently unknown.

This receptor was obtained from a person aged 35-80 years with oral cavity squamous cell carcinoma. The input for sequencing was PBMCs, taken after nivolumab (anti-PD-1) treatment. The chain links TRBV27 to TRBJ2-7; the match to TRBD2 covers 9 bases. CDR3 DNA: TGTGCCAGCAGTTCCCCGACTAGCGGAACCTACGAGCAGTACTTC. Encoded protein: CASSSPTSGTYEQYF.